A single sample gave rise to the 28 T cell receptor beta chains below, sequenced in a study of vaccination effects on CD4 cells after COVID-19. CD4+ T cells specific for antigen were expanded with viral peptide pools by the ViraFEST assay before sequencing. When around nine days of culture had elapsed, CD4+ T cells were isolated. Vaccination of participants consisted of two doses of either the BNT162b2 or mRNA-1273 vaccine. Measured with immunoSEQ multiplex PCR; TCRdb has only the in-frame clones, and not every one. Here the sample spans some 21,000 clones, 60% to 80% being singletons. No cognate antigen is known for these TCRs. The sample was CD4+ T cells from PBMCs cultured with HCoV-229E spike peptides, taken after COVID-19 vaccination. Receptor source: a human donor who received a COVID-19 vaccine.

The chain combines TRBV7-2 with TRBJ2-7; D gene ambiguous. Trimming stripped 5 bases from V and 2 bases from J, with 7 bases between. The CDR3 runs to 12 residues. Germline V lookup: CDR1 SGHTA, CDR2 FQGNSA. CDR3 nucleotide sequence: TGTGCCAGCAGCACCGACACCTACGAGCAGTACTTC. Translated, it gives CASSTDTYEQYF.

The chain recombines TRBV15 with TRBJ1-3; 8 nucleotides agree with TRBD1. In germline, CDR1 is LNHNV, CDR2 YYDKDF (reference sequence). This CDR3 has 15 amino acids. V dropped 0 bases and J dropped 4; count of bases not matched to a gene: 2. The CDR3 nucleotides are TGTGCCACCAGCAGAGACCGGGACAGGGGAAACACCATATATTTT. Translating it yields CATSRDRDRGNTIYF.

The chain couples TRBV6-5 to TRBJ2-2, with a weak D call TRBD2 (6 bases). Trimming took off 0 bases at V and 1 base at J, with 9 bases between the two ends. The CDR3 runs 16 residues. Germline CDR1 is MNHEY and CDR2 is SVGAGI. CDR3 sequence reads: CASSYSSSGNTGELFF. The CDR3 DNA sequence: TGTGCCAGCAGTTACTCGAGTAGCGGGAACACCGGGGAGCTGTTTTTT.

The rearrangement joins TRBV7-9 to TRBJ2-2, with D possibly TRBD2 on 5 matching bases. V lost 3 bases to trimming and J lost 7 bases, with 12 bases between them. Germline V gene data show CDR1 as SEHNR and CDR2 as FQNEAQ (reference sequence). The CDR3 is 14 amino acids. Here the CDR3 reads CASSLTRGYGELFF. The CDR3 DNA reads as TGTGCCAGCAGCTTGACTCGGGGTTACGGGGAGCTGTTTTTT.

V and J are TRBV13 and TRBJ1-2; TRBD1 matches 10 bases. The CDR3 spans 16 residues. Looked up from germline, CDR1 is PRHDT and CDR2 is FYEKMQ (reference sequence). J gave up 5 bases and V 4 bases, and 10 bases lay outside the gene matches. CDR3 in DNA: TGTGCCAGCAGCTCGGGAGGGGACAGGGGACCATATGGCTACACCTTC. Translated, it gives CASSSGGDRGPYGYTF. The full variable domain, completed using reference TRBV13 and TRBJ1-2, is AAGVIQSPRHLIKEKRETATLKCYPIPRHDTVYWYQQGPGQDPQFLISFYEKMQSDKGSIPDRFSAQQFSDYHSELNMSSLELGDSALYFCASSSGGDRGPYGYTFGSGTRLTVV.

The rearrangement joins TRBV29-1 to TRBJ1-2; D possibly corresponds to TRBD1 (6 bases). This CDR3 has 10 amino acids. V lost 6 bases and J lost 8, with 10 bases in between. The germline CDR1 and CDR2 sequences are SQVTM and ANQGSEA. This chain's CDR3 is CSVEGGGYTF. The CDR3, as DNA: TGCAGCGTGGAGGGGGGCGGCTACACCTTC.

This clone was recorded only once. The V call is TRBV5-4, the J call TRBJ2-3; the match to TRBD2 covers 7 bases. V lost 0 bases to trimming and J lost 1 base; unmatched junction nucleotides: 2. The germline CDR1 and CDR2 sequences are SGHNT and YYREEE (reference sequence). The CDR3 is made up of 15 amino acids. CDR3 in amino acids: CASSLASGGTDTQYF. The CDR3 nucleotides read TGTGCCAGCAGCTTGGCTAGCGGAGGCACAGATACGCAGTATTTT.

The chain links TRBV7-9 to TRBJ2-7; D uncertain. The germline V gene encodes CDR1 SEHNR and CDR2 FQNEAQ (reference sequence). This CDR3 region has 13 residues. CDR3 DNA: TGTGCGGTGGGCTCCGAAGTGGCCTACGAGCAGTACTTC. It translates to CAVGSEVAYEQYF.

V usage is TRBV19 and J usage is TRBJ2-5, with 8 bases identical to TRBD2. This CDR3 has 14 residues. The germline V gene encodes CDR1 LNHDA and CDR2 SQIVND (reference sequence). Trimming removed 5 bases from V and 5 bases from J; junction bases left unmatched: 7. CDR3 region: CASSLRTSLETQYF. The CDR3, as DNA: TGTGCCAGTAGTCTCCGGACTAGCTTGGAGACCCAGTACTTC.

This chain connects TRBV4-1 to TRBJ2-1, with 15 bases aligning to TRBD2. The CDR3 length is 17 residues. Trimming took 2 bases from V and 8 from J; bases not matched to a gene: 7. CDR1 is MGHRA, CDR2 YSYEKL, per germline. The CDR3 here is CASSQWTSGGALYEQFF. The DNA of the CDR3 is TGCGCCAGCAGCCAATGGACTAGCGGGGGGGCCCTTTATGAGCAGTTCTTC.

The genes are TRBV5-6 and TRBJ1-1; 10 bases fit TRBD1. J lost 8 bases, V lost 3 bases, and 4 bases had no gene match. Germline V lookup: CDR1 SGHDT, CDR2 YYEEEE. This CDR3 has 13 residues. The DNA for the CDR3 is TGTGCCAGCAGCTCCCGGACAGGGGGAGAAGCTTTCTTT. Residues: CASSSRTGGEAFF.

This clone appeared once. The rearrangement links TRBV2 to TRBJ1-2; D gene uncertain. V lost 6 bases and J 6 bases, leaving 14 bases between the germline ends. The CDR3 spans 13 residues. Germline loops: CDR1 SNHLY, CDR2 FYNNEI. This chain's CDR3 is CASRAGPSNGYTF. The CDR3 region has the DNA TGTGCCAGCAGGGCCGGGCCCTCTAATGGCTACACCTTC.

This chain uses TRBV19 with TRBJ1-3; D remains unclear. CDR3 length equals 15 residues. Trimming took off 10 bases at V and 0 bases at J, with 16 bases between the two ends. Germline V gene lookup returns CDR1 LNHDA and CDR2 SQIVND (reference sequence). DNA for the CDR3: TGTGCCACCGAACCGAAGGGCTACTCTGGAAACACCATATATTTT. Protein sequence: CATEPKGYSGNTIYF.

The rearrangement links TRBV19 to TRBJ1-1; no clear D gene. Trimming shortened V by 7 bases and J by 3 bases, and 12 bases separated the two germline ends. Germline loops: CDR1 LNHDA, CDR2 SQIVND (reference sequence). The CDR3 covers 13 residues. In nucleotides, the CDR3 is TGTGCCAGTACCTACGGACGTTACACTGAAGCTTTCTTT. Translated: CASTYGRYTEAFF.

V is TRBV9 and J is TRBJ2-1; D is uncertain. Germline-derived CDR1 and CDR2 are SGDLS and YYNGEE. The ends were cut back, 0 bases at V and 8 bases at J, with 12 bases in the middle. The CDR3 totals 14 residues. Written as DNA, the CDR3 is TGTGCCAGCAGCGTAGCTTTCTTCCGCGATGAGCAGTTCTTC. Its protein is CASSVAFFRDEQFF.

This clone was found a few times. This chain links TRBV30 with TRBJ1-1; 8 bases line up with TRBD1. Germline V CDR1 and CDR2: GTSNPN, SVGIG (reference sequence). The CDR3 covers 18 residues. The ends lost 2 bases at V and 4 bases at J; junction bases unmatched: 18. CDR3 sequence (DNA): TGTGCCTGGAGTCCTCGCCAGGGGGCGCGAACTAAGGTCACTGAAGCTTTCTTT. Residues: CAWSPRQGARTKVTEAFF.

The chain uses TRBV10-2 and TRBJ1-6; 7 bases fit TRBD1. The ends lost 6 bases at V and 7 bases at J; junction bases unmatched: 18. This CDR3 is built from 18 residues. CDR1 and CDR2 from the germline V gene are WSHSY and SAAADI. CDR3 sequence (DNA): TGCGCCAGCAGGCCCCTTACAGGGGTCCCCTTGGGGAATTCACCCCTCCACTTT. Residues: CASRPLTGVPLGNSPLHF.

CDR3 bases: TGTGCCAGCTCACTCGAGAGCAGATACGAGCAGTACTTC. Translation gives CASSLESRYEQYF. The chain is built from TRBV18 and TRBJ2-7, with D unclear. V lost 4 bases, J lost 4 bases, and 11 bases lay in between. Germline V gives CDR1 KGHSH, CDR2 LQKENI. This CDR3 is 13 amino acids long.

The chain has TRBV7-9 and TRBJ2-3; 8 bases align to TRBD2. V lost 5 bases, J lost 6 bases, and 4 bases stayed unmatched. The CDR3 runs 13 residues. Germline V lookup: CDR1 SEHNR, CDR2 FQNEAQ (reference sequence). The CDR3 protein is CASSRTSSDTQYF. Written as DNA, the CDR3 is TGTGCCAGCAGCCGGACTAGCTCCGATACGCAGTATTTT.

The chain has TRBV7-9 and TRBJ1-6; D not certain. V was shortened by 1 base and J by 7 bases, with 8 bases between the two germline ends. Germline CDR1 SEHNR, CDR2 FQNEAQ (reference sequence). CDR3 size: 14 residues. The DNA of the CDR3 is TGTGCCAGCAGCTTAGACCTAGGGAATTCACCCCTCCACTTT. This gives the protein CASSLDLGNSPLHF.

The genes are TRBV29-1 and TRBJ2-2, with D perhaps TRBD2 (6 bases). The CDR3 totals 14 residues. With 4 bases removed from V and 1 base from J, the gap between germline ends came to 10 bases. CDR1 is SQVTM, CDR2 ANQGSEA, per germline. The DNA for the CDR3 is TGCAGCGTTGGCGGACTACAGAACACCGGGGAGCTGTTTTTT. This gives the protein CSVGGLQNTGELFF.

The J gene is TRBJ2-5, the V gene TRBV28, with TRBD2 matching over 10 bases. J lost 2 bases, V lost 6 bases, and 3 bases had no gene match. Germline lookup yields CDR1 MDHEN and CDR2 SYDVKM. The CDR3 is 14 amino acids. CDR3 sequence: CASSPAGGQETQYF. In DNA, the CDR3 is TGTGCCAGCAGCCCAGCGGGAGGGCAAGAGACCCAGTACTTC. The variable domain in full, with the rest retrieved from reference TRBV28 and TRBJ2-5, is DVKVTQSSRYLVKRTGEKVFLECVQDMDHENMFWYRQDPGLGLRLIYFSYDVKMKEKGDIPEGYSVSREKKERFSLILESASTNQTSMYLCASSPAGGQETQYFGPGTRLLVL.

The J gene is TRBJ2-3, the V gene TRBV3-1 (or the pseudogene TRBV3-2); the D is unclear. Trimming shortened V by 1 base and J by 4 bases, and 6 bases separated the two germline ends. Germline CDR1 reads LGHDT; CDR2 reads YNNKEL (reference sequence). This CDR3 comprises 13 residues. The CDR3 bases are TGTGCCAGCAGCCAAGGTGTACCAGATACGCAGTATTTT. This sequence encodes CASSQGVPDTQYF.

V and J are TRBV5-1 and TRBJ1-5, with D unresolved. Trimming shortened V by 0 bases and J by 3 bases, and 7 bases separated the two germline ends. The CDR3 spans 14 residues. Per germline, CDR1 SGHRS and CDR2 YFSETQ. The CDR3 region has the DNA TGCGCCAGCAGCTTGGACGGTCTCAATCAGCCCCAGCATTTT. Its translation: CASSLDGLNQPQHF.

This clone was observed a few times. The genes are TRBV3-1 (or the pseudogene TRBV3-2) and TRBJ1-2, with no clear D. With 2 bases removed from V and 4 bases from J, the gap between germline ends came to 5 bases. The CDR3 runs 12 residues. Germline V lookup: CDR1 LGHDT, CDR2 YNNKEL (reference sequence). The CDR3 is CASSQRTYGYTF. CDR3 in DNA: TGTGCCAGCAGCCAACGGACCTATGGCTACACCTTC.

This CDR3 reads CASSRNQLAADTQYF. As DNA, the CDR3 is TGTGCCAGCAGTCGGAATCAACTAGCAGCAGATACGCAGTATTTT. The rearrangement uses TRBV6-5 and TRBJ2-3; D might be TRBD2 (6 bases). Germline CDR1 and CDR2: MNHEY and SVGAGI. The CDR3 consists of 15 residues. Trimming took 5 bases from V and 4 from J, leaving 16 bases between them.

Only one count was recorded for this clone. The chain is built from TRBV11-3 and TRBJ2-1; the match to TRBD2 covers 8 bases. Unmatched junction bases numbered 4, after V lost 2 bases and J lost 4 bases. The length of the CDR3 is 15 residues. Germline V gene data show CDR1 as SGHNT and CDR2 as YENEEA. The CDR3: CASSLSGGTYNEQFF. CDR3 DNA sequence: TGTGCCAGCAGCTTAAGCGGGGGCACTTACAATGAGCAGTTCTTC.

This chain links TRBV6-5 with TRBJ1-2; 9 bases are shared with TRBD1. Germline V lookup: CDR1 MNHEY, CDR2 SVGAGI. The CDR3 totals 14 residues. The ends lost 8 bases at V and 5 bases at J; junction bases unmatched: 9. The CDR3 DNA follows: TGTGCCAGCTCTACGGGACAGGGACTATATGGCTACACCTTC. Protein sequence: CASSTGQGLYGYTF.